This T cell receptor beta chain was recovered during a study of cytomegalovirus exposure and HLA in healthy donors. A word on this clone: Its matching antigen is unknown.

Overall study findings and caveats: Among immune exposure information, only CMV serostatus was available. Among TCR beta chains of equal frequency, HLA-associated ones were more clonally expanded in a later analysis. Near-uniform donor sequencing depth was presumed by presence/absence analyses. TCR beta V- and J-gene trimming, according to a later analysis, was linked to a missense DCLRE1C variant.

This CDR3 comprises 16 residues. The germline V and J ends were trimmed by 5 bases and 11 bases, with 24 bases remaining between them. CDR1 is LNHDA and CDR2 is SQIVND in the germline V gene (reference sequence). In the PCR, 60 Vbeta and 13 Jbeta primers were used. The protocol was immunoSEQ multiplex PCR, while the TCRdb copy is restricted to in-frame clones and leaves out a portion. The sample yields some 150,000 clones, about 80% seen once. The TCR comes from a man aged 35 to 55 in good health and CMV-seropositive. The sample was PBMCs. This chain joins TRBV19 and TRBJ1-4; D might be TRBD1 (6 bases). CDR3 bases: TGTGCCAGTAGTCGATACAGGGAATTACAGAAGGAGAAACTGTTTTTT. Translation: CASSRYRELQKEKLFF.